This section outlines one T cell receptor beta chain sequence together with its context. A few counts support this clonotype. The antigen this receptor binds is unknown. No clone much larger than this one lies a single base away; base qualities are absent. In the ophthalmopathy patients, disease was moderately to severely active, with a Clinical Activity Score of 3 or more, a NOSPECS grade of 4 or more, and a duration of less than 3 months. Exclusion was applied to patients with uncontrolled infections, other autoimmune diseases, pregnancy or lactation. Clinical symptoms, serum thyroxine and TRAb, thyroid ultrasound, and orbital computed tomography formed the basis for the diagnoses. PBMCs were separated from under 11 ml of fresh peripheral blood using Ficoll-Paque density gradient centrifugation. Total RNA was extracted with Trizol reagent, and quality was checked on an Agilent 2100 Bioanalyzer.

The TCR beta CDR3 regions were amplified from the RNA transcripts. The TCR CDR3 was subjected to a first round of RT-PCR using the HTBI primer set and the Qiagen OneStep RT-PCR kit. Libraries were constructed in a second round of multiplex PCR, after which size selection and purification were carried out. Sequencing of the libraries was done on an Illumina HiSeq2000 using paired-end 100 bp reads. In the authors' own workflow: SOAPnuke was used to process the raw data, throwing out any read that contained adapters or uncalled bases, had a mean Phred below 15, or lacked an exact constant-primer or identifier match. COPE v1.2.5 was used to merge the high-quality paired reads, and each unique nucleotide sequence was defined as a clonotype. MiTCR v1.1 was used to align the clonotypes against IMGT TRBV, TRBD and TRBJ reference segments. The analysis was restricted to V-J combinations with a frequency above 0.0001, which together covered approximately 99% of the repertoires. The TCS score was defined as F50 (clonal expansion) divided by E x V (chaos), with BLOSUM62-based TCRdist calculated between CDR3 peptides within each V-J. Welch's t-statistics and random forest reduced roughly 540 V-J features to 10 to 15, which were used in a naive Bayes classifier (R e1071). TCRdb itself trimmed the public reads at Q25 with fastp, ran MiXCR and retained productive beta chains. Records with the same CDR3 protein are collapsed into one entry carrying the most frequent genes and DNA. TCRdb, rather than the study authors, made the V and J calls. The sample profile shows 490,000 or so distinct CDR3 sequences; approximately 16% of them were found once. The top ten clonotypes cover less than 30% of the sample.

These data come from a study of T cells in Graves' hyperthyroidism and ophthalmopathy (dated by TCRdb to between 2018 and 2021). About the investigation overall: Peripheral blood was sampled at the time of initial diagnosis, prior to any treatment. The paper describes TCR Vbeta CDR3 sequencing of more than 120 peripheral blood samples, made up of about 40 ophthalmopathy patients, 70 to 80 hyperthyroidism patients and 17 progressor patients. After sampling, hyperthyroidism patients received methimazole starting at 30 mg daily, and ophthalmopathy patients received high-dose intravenous methylprednisolone. Thyroid tissue and blood T-cell repertoires from about 6 Graves' hyperthyroidism patients were also compared in the study. The roughly 90 discovery patients were divided at random into training and test sets in a 7:3 ratio. Whether ophthalmopathy could be predicted prospectively was tested in an independent validation cohort made up of some 20 hyperthyroidism patients plus 17 patients who later progressed to ophthalmopathy. A discovery cohort of approximately 100 patients, 43 with Graves' ophthalmopathy and roughly 59 with stable Graves' hyperthyroidism, was used to find distinguishing TCR V-J signatures.

For CDR1 and CDR2, the germline V gene lists MGHRA and YSYEKL. Between the V and J ends, shortened by 0 bases and 7 bases respectively, the junction contains 16 bases. From the cysteine through the phenylalanine, the CDR3 covers 15 amino acids. Here the CDR3 DNA is all that survives: 45 bases in frame from base 1. Overall results and qualifications from the work: Ophthalmopathy was separated from stable hyperthyroidism by a 13 V-J signature model, with around 90% sensitivity and about 84% specificity obtained in cross-validation and 80%/75% obtained in testing. Blood samples also contained most of the expanded thyroid clonotypes (frequency above 0.001), which suggests that blood repertoires may reflect thyroid immune responses. No statistical method was used to set the sample size in advance, and investigators knew the group allocation. In validation, progression to ophthalmopathy was predicted by the model with roughly 71% sensitivity and just over 72% specificity, a median of approximately 6.5 months before onset.

The sequenced material came from blood. The chain is made from TRBV4-1 and TRBJ2-7; possibly the D gene is TRBD2, per 6 matching bases. The origin of this receptor is a woman aged 30 to 39 with Graves' ophthalmopathy. The CDR3 protein is CASSQDQGRGWEQYF. The nucleotide sequence reads TGCGCCAGCAGCCAAGATCAAGGCCGGGGGTGGGAGCAGTACTTC.